A selection of T cell receptor beta chains follows, all from one sample in a study of blood T cell repertoires in COVID-19. The data were produced by immunoSEQ multiplex PCR, yet TCRdb's version contains in-frame clones alone and is incomplete. Among approximately 150,000 clones listed, about 76% were seen once. Sequenced input: peripheral blood. The receptors stem from a human donor in a cohort sampled during active COVID-19. Both conserved end residues are part of each CDR3. D genes are given only for firm matches. Clone sizes are given selectively: once, few, many, or a class where the clone is expanded.

v_call,clone_size,j_call,d_call,cdr3_nt,cdr3_aa
TRBV28,NA,TRBJ2-7,NA,TGTGCCACCGCTACGACAGTGTCTGGTATGGGCTACGAGCAGTACTTC,CATATTVSGMGYEQYF
TRBV14,NA,TRBJ2-7,NA,TGTGCCAGCAGCCAAGCGGCAGGGAATTTCTACGAGCAGTACTTC,CASSQAAGNFYEQYF
TRBV15,NA,TRBJ2-7,TRBD1,TGTGCCACCAGCAGATGGACAGGCGACTACGAGCAGTACTTC,CATSRWTGDYEQYF
TRBV19,NA,TRBJ2-3,TRBD2,TGTGCCAGTAGTAGGCTAGCGGGAGACACAGATACGCAGTATTTT,CASSRLAGDTDTQYF
TRBV11-3,NA,TRBJ2-1,TRBD1,TGTGCCAGCAGCTCGGACAGGGGATCCTACAATGAGCAGTTCTTC,CASSSDRGSYNEQFF
TRBV18,NA,TRBJ1-5,TRBD1,TGTGCCAGCTCACCTCCGGGACAGGGTAATCAGCCCCAGCATTTT,CASSPPGQGNQPQHF
TRBV27,NA,TRBJ2-7,NA,TGTGCCAGCAGTTTATCTTTGGGGCCCTACGAGCAGTACTTC,CASSLSLGPYEQYF
TRBV27,NA,TRBJ2-7,TRBD2,TGTGCCAGCCCTCGGGAGGGGAATTACGAGCAGTACTTC,CASPREGNYEQYF
TRBV27,NA,TRBJ2-7,TRBD2,TGTGCCAGCGGCTGGCATGGGGGGACTAGCGAGGAGCAGTACTTC,CASGWHGGTSEEQYF
TRBV28,few,TRBJ1-6,NA,TGTGCCAGCAGTTCACGAGGCAGAGGGAGCTTAAACTTT,CASSSRGRGSLNF
TRBV4-2,NA,TRBJ2-5,NA,TGTGCCAGCAGCCAAGATGGGGCGTCGGAGACCCAGTACTTC,CASSQDGASETQYF
TRBV7-9,few,TRBJ2-7,NA,TGTGCCAGCAGCTTTGGGGGGTCCTACGAGCAGTACTTC,CASSFGGSYEQYF
TRBV12-3/TRBV12-4,few,TRBJ2-7,NA,TGTGCCAGCACCCCTGGGGGAGGTCACGAGCAGTACTTC,CASTPGGGHEQYF
TRBV28,few,TRBJ1-3,TRBD1,TGTGCCAGCATGCGACAGGGCTTGTCCATATATTTT,CASMRQGLSIYF
TRBV6-5,NA,TRBJ1-1,NA,TGTGCCAGCAGGCCCCCCCTCGTGGCAACAACCGAAGCTTTCTTT,CASRPPLVATTEAFF
TRBV7-3,NA,TRBJ2-7,NA,TGTGCCAGCAGCTTAGGGGCTTCCTACGAGCAGTACTTC,CASSLGASYEQYF
TRBV4-3,few,TRBJ2-2,TRBD2,TGCGCCAGCAGCCAACTAGCGGGAGGGTTCGCCGGGGAGCTGTTTTTT,CASSQLAGGFAGELFF
TRBV7-9,NA,TRBJ2-1,TRBD2,TGTGCCAGCAGTAGGCTAGCGGACCACAATGAGCAGTTCTTC,CASSRLADHNEQFF
TRBV6-5,NA,TRBJ2-5,TRBD2,TGTGCCAGCAGCCTAGCGGGAGTGGAGACCCAGTACTTC,CASSLAGVETQYF
TRBV11-3,NA,TRBJ1-1,TRBD1,TGTGCCAGCAGCCGGGACAGGAACACTGAAGCTTTCTTT,CASSRDRNTEAFF
TRBV6-5,NA,TRBJ2-7,TRBD1,TGTGCCAGCAGGGGGGACAGCTCCTACGAGCAGTACTTC,CASRGDSSYEQYF
TRBV7-2,NA,TRBJ2-7,TRBD2,TGTGCCAGCAGCTTTCGAGGCAGCGGGATAGGCTACGAGCAGTACTTC,CASSFRGSGIGYEQYF
TRBV27,few,TRBJ2-5,NA,TGTGCCAGCAGTTCGGACAGAAAAGAGACCCAGTACTTC,CASSSDRKETQYF
TRBV6-5,NA,TRBJ2-1,TRBD2,TGTGCCAGCAGAATTAGCGGGACCAATGAGCAGTTCTTC,CASRISGTNEQFF
TRBV19,NA,TRBJ1-2,NA,TGTGCCAGTAGTATCGGACAGCGATACTATGGCTACACCTTC,CASSIGQRYYGYTF
TRBV4-3,NA,TRBJ2-7,TRBD2,TGCGCCAGCAGCCATCATTCCGCGGGACTAGCGGGGGTGGCCTACGAGCAGTACTTC,CASSHHSAGLAGVAYEQYF
TRBV7-9,NA,TRBJ2-7,TRBD2,TGTGCCAGCAGCAGGGCGGGAGCGGAAGAGCAGTACTTC,CASSRAGAEEQYF
TRBV2,NA,TRBJ2-7,NA,TGTGCCAGCGCGGGGAGAGTGGAATCGGGCGAGCAGTACTTC,CASAGRVESGEQYF
TRBV5-1,NA,TRBJ2-5,TRBD1,TGCGCCAGCAGCCCCGGGGTGGACAGGGCGGATCAAGAGACCCAGTACTTC,CASSPGVDRADQETQYF
TRBV5-6,NA,TRBJ2-7,NA,TGTGCCAGCAGCTTCGACAGGCTCTCCTACGAGCAGTACTTC,CASSFDRLSYEQYF